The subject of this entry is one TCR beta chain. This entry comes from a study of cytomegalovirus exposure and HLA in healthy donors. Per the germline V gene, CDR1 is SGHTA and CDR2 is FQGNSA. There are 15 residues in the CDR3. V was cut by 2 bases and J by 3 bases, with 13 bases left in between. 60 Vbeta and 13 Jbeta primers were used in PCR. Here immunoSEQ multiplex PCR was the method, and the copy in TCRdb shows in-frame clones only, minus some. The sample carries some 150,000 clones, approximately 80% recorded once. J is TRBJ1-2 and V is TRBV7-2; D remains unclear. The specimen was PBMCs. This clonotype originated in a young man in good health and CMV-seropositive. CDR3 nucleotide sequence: TGTGCCAGCAGCTTAAGATTCGGCGGGGACTATGGCTACACCTTC. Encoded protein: CASSLRFGGDYGYTF.